This TCR beta chain was recovered during a study of cytomegalovirus exposure and HLA in healthy donors. This CDR3 spans 14 amino acids. Germline loops: CDR1 SGHAT, CDR2 FQNNGV. Trimming removed 5 bases from V and 1 base from J, with 9 bases in between. The PCR was carried out with 60 Vbeta primers and 13 Jbeta primers. Produced via immunoSEQ multiplex PCR; TCRdb's table is partial and in-frame only. Of roughly 140,000 clones in the sample, roughly 74% were seen once. Sequencing used PBMCs. The sequence derives from a woman aged 18-29 years in good health and CMV-seropositive. The rearrangement joins TRBV11-2 to TRBJ1-5; TRBD1 is a possible D gene (5 bases). CDR3 loop: CASSRGISNQPQHF. The CDR3 coding sequence is TGTGCCAGCAGCAGGGGAATCAGCAATCAGCCCCAGCATTTT.